The 20 T cell receptor beta chains in this list originate from one sample, sequenced in a study of blood T cell repertoires in COVID-19. TCRdb's table, derived via immunoSEQ multiplex PCR, lists solely in-frame clones and lacks some. This repertoire shows approximately 300,000 clones, roughly 90% found once; its top ten account for 3% to 4%. The specimen was peripheral blood. Receptor source: a woman in her forties or fifties with active or convalescent COVID-19.

The chain carries TRBV2 and TRBJ1-1, with D uncertain. The V and J ends lost 0 bases and 7 bases respectively, with 6 bases between them. The V gene's germline CDR1 is SNHLY and CDR2 FYNNEI. The CDR3 runs to 12 residues. The CDR3 bases are TGTGCCAGCAGTGAAGCGCTGCGTGAAGCTTTCTTT. Protein: CASSEALREAFF.

The CDR3 protein is CASSLLSDSNQPQHF. In nucleotides, the CDR3 is TGTGCCAGCAGTTTACTATCCGATAGCAATCAGCCCCAGCATTTT. The rearrangement uses TRBV27 and TRBJ1-5; D is unclear. The CDR3 is 15 residues long. The germline V gene encodes CDR1 MNHEY and CDR2 SMNVEV (reference sequence). With 2 bases removed from V and 0 bases from J, the gap between germline ends came to 8 bases.

The chain employs TRBV6-6 and TRBJ2-5, with 12 bases aligning to TRBD2. CDR1 MNHNY and CDR2 SVGAGI come from the germline V gene (reference sequence). The CDR3 spans 17 residues. The ends lost 5 bases at V and 5 bases at J; junction bases unmatched: 12. CDR3 amino acids: CASSPPVLAGGLETQYF. The CDR3 coding sequence is TGTGCCAGCAGTCCGCCGGTGCTAGCGGGGGGGCTGGAGACCCAGTACTTC.

J is TRBJ1-2 and V is TRBV5-6; no clear D. This CDR3 is 12 amino acids long. V shed 2 bases and J shed 8 bases, with 10 bases lying between them. Germline CDR1 is SGHDT and CDR2 is YYEEEE. CDR3 sequence (DNA): TGTGCCAGCAGCTTACCGCTTCGGGGCTACACCTTC. Translation: CASSLPLRGYTF.

The chain is built from TRBV6-5 and TRBJ2-7, with 11 bases fitting TRBD2. The CDR3 has 14 amino acids. CDR1 is MNHEY, CDR2 SVGAGI, per germline. The ends lost 6 bases at V and 4 bases at J; junction bases unmatched: 5. The CDR3 protein is CASRGIAGGYEQYF. The DNA for the CDR3 is TGTGCCAGCAGGGGCATAGCGGGAGGGTACGAGCAGTACTTC.

This chain uses TRBV2 with TRBJ2-7, with 9 bases fitting TRBD2. The junction had 10 bases not matched to a gene; V was cut back by 4 bases and J by 0 bases. This CDR3 comprises 17 residues. In germline, CDR1 is SNHLY, CDR2 FYNNEI. The CDR3 loop reads CASSVPRGGISSYEQYF. The DNA for the CDR3 is TGTGCCAGCAGTGTCCCGCGGGGGGGTATCAGCTCCTACGAGCAGTACTTC.

The count of this clone is one. The chain uses TRBV27 and TRBJ2-2; 8 bases are shared with TRBD2. The CDR3 spans 16 residues. Germline V gene data show CDR1 as MNHEY and CDR2 as SMNVEV (reference sequence). J lost 2 bases, V lost 6 bases, and 8 bases had no gene match. The CDR3 bases are TGTGCCAGCAGCTATACGGGAGGGCCTAACACCGGGGAGCTGTTTTTT. This translates into CASSYTGGPNTGELFF.

The V and J genes are TRBV2 and TRBJ2-7, with TRBD1 as a possible D gene (5 bases). Trimming left V 5 bases short and J 1 base short, with 12 bases between. Germline CDR1 reads SNHLY; CDR2 reads FYNNEI. The CDR3 length is 14 residues. CDR3 nucleotides: TGTGCCAGCAGTTACCTGACAGCGTCCTACGAGCAGTACTTC. This gives the protein CASSYLTASYEQYF.

The gene calls are TRBV3-1 (or the pseudogene TRBV3-2) and TRBJ1-5; 8 bases align to TRBD1. Trimming at V came to 1 base and at J to 0 bases, leaving 11 bases not matched to a gene. Germline V gene lookup returns CDR1 LGHDT and CDR2 YNNKEL (reference sequence). The CDR3 is 19 amino acids. The DNA for the CDR3 is TGTGCCAGCAGCCAAGTCCCTTCGGGACAGGACGATAGCAATCAGCCCCAGCATTTT. Amino acid sequence: CASSQVPSGQDDSNQPQHF.

The chain joins TRBV4-1 to TRBJ2-7; 13 positions agree with TRBD2. In germline, CDR1 is MGHRA, CDR2 YSYEKL. CDR3 length: 19 amino acids. V dropped 0 bases and J dropped 3; count of bases not matched to a gene: 11. For the CDR3, the DNA is TGCGCCAGCAGCCAAGATATCGATGGACTAGCGGGAGCGTACTACGAGCAGTACTTC. It translates to CASSQDIDGLAGAYYEQYF.

V and J are TRBV3-1 (or the pseudogene TRBV3-2) and TRBJ1-2; 8 bases map to TRBD1. The V and J ends lost 4 bases and 13 bases, in that order; junction bases with no gene match: 8. This CDR3 has 12 residues. Germline V gene data show CDR1 as LGHDT and CDR2 as YNNKEL (reference sequence). The CDR3 DNA follows: TGTGCCAGCAGCCCTCCGGACAGGGCTTTCACCTTC. As protein: CASSPPDRAFTF.

In this sample, this clone turned up once. The germline gene is not matched at one end of the junction; a read error may be the cause. V gene TRBV27 combines with J gene TRBJ1-1; 9 nucleotides match TRBD1. The CDR3 is 13 amino acids. Germline CDR1 MNHEY, CDR2 SMNVEV (reference sequence). The CDR3 bases are TGTGCCACCTGGACAGGGGTGAAGACTGAAGCTTTCTTT. Residues: CATWTGVKTEAFF.

CDR3 sequence reads: CASSAQGYEQYF. The CDR3 DNA sequence: TGTGCCAGCAGTGCACAGGGTTACGAGCAGTACTTC. The chain carries TRBV6-2 or TRBV6-3 and TRBJ2-7; TRBD1 is a possible D gene (6 bases). The germline V and J ends were trimmed by 5 bases and 4 bases, with 9 bases remaining between them. Germline loops: CDR1 MNHEY, CDR2 SVGEGT. CDR3 size: 12 residues.

The rearrangement joins TRBV30 to TRBJ2-1, with a weak D call TRBD2 (6 bases). The CDR3 covers 13 residues. Germline values: CDR1 GTSNPN, CDR2 SVGIG (reference sequence). V gave up 5 bases and J gave up 10 bases, with 18 bases separating them. DNA of the CDR3: TGTGCCTGGGCCAATGGAGGGCTGGGGGAGCAGTTCTTC. Protein: CAWANGGLGEQFF.

The chain links TRBV7-9 to TRBJ1-1, with no clear D. V lost 4 bases to trimming and J lost 4 bases, with 4 bases between them. Germline CDR1 reads SEHNR; CDR2 reads FQNEAQ (reference sequence). CDR3 length equals 11 residues. The DNA of the CDR3 is TGTGCCAGCAGCTCATTCACTGAAGCTTTCTTT. Translation gives CASSSFTEAFF.

This clone was seen a few times. J is TRBJ2-1 and V is TRBV7-9; 8 nucleotides match TRBD2. With 3 bases clipped from V and 5 bases from J, the junction kept 3 bases outside the gene matches. The CDR3 spans 14 residues. CDR1 is SEHNR and CDR2 is FQNEAQ in the germline V gene (reference sequence). The CDR3: CASSFSGTDNEQFF. The CDR3 nucleotides read TGTGCCAGCAGCTTTAGCGGGACTGACAATGAGCAGTTCTTC.

V gene TRBV27 combines with J gene TRBJ2-5, with D tentatively TRBD1 (7 bases). Trimming removed 3 bases at V and 4 bases at J, with 24 bases between. CDR1 is MNHEY, CDR2 SMNVEV, per germline (reference sequence). CDR3 length: 18 amino acids. CDR3 in DNA: TGTGCCAGCAGTTTTTATGGGATACAGGGGTTGGGAGGAGAGACCCAGTACTTC. Protein sequence: CASSFYGIQGLGGETQYF.

The chain has TRBV7-9 and TRBJ1-5; D might be TRBD1 (5 bases). The CDR3 length is 13 residues. Looked up from germline, CDR1 is SEHNR and CDR2 is FQNEAQ (reference sequence). V lost 1 base and J lost 10, with 11 bases in between. CDR3 in DNA: TGTGCCAGCAGCTTAGGGGTCGACAGACCCCAGCATTTT. Its protein is CASSLGVDRPQHF.

The chain's CDR3 is CANRDGTAGNTIYF. DNA of the CDR3: TGTGCCAACCGAGATGGGACAGCTGGAAACACCATATATTTT. The rearrangement uses TRBV7-9 and TRBJ1-3, with 7 bases identical to TRBD1. V lost 10 bases and J lost 2; bases outside the gene matches: 8. Germline V lookup: CDR1 SEHNR, CDR2 FQNEAQ (reference sequence). CDR3 length: 14 amino acids.

The rearrangement joins TRBV7-9 to TRBJ1-5; possible D gene TRBD1, 5 bases. V was shortened by 5 bases and J by 1 base, with 12 bases between the two germline ends. There are 15 residues in the CDR3. Germline V gene lookup returns CDR1 SEHNR and CDR2 FQNEAQ (reference sequence). CDR3 loop: CASSPRGDSNQPQHF. The CDR3 DNA follows: TGTGCCAGCAGCCCGCGGGGCGACAGCAATCAGCCCCAGCATTTT.